This TCR beta chain was observed in a study of cytomegalovirus exposure and HLA in healthy donors. The CDR3 sequence is 13 residues long. Per germline, CDR1 SSHAT and CDR2 FNYEAQ (reference sequence). In the PCR, 60 Vbeta and 13 Jbeta primers were used. The data were produced by immunoSEQ multiplex PCR, yet TCRdb's version contains in-frame clones alone and is incomplete. The sample contains 150,000 to 200,000 clones, over 9.5% of which appear only once. The table lists this clone with a few counts. Mismatch with germline at one junction end may stem from a read error. Sequences were obtained from PBMCs. The clonotype was recovered from a man in his fifties or sixties in good health and CMV-seropositive. The V call is TRBV7-7, the J call TRBJ2-2; 8 positions agree with TRBD1. The CDR3 bases are TGTGCTAGCAGGGGGCTGAACACCGGGGAGCTGTTTTTT. Translating it yields CASRGLNTGELFF.